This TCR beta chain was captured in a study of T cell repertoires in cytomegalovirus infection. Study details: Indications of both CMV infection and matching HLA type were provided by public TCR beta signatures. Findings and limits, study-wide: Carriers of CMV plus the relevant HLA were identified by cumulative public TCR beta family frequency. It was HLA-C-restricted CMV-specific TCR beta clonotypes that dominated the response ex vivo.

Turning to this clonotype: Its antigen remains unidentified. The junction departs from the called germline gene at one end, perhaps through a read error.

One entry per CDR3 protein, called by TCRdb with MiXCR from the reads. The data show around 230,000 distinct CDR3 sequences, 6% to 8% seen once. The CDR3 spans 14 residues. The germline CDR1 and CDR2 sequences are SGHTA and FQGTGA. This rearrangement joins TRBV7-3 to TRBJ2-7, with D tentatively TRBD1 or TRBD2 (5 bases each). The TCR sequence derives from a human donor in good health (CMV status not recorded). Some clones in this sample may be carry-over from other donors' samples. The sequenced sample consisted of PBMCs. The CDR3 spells CASSLEAGTYEQNF. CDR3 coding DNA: TGTGCCAGCAGCTTAGAGGCAGGGACCTACGAGCAGAACTTC.